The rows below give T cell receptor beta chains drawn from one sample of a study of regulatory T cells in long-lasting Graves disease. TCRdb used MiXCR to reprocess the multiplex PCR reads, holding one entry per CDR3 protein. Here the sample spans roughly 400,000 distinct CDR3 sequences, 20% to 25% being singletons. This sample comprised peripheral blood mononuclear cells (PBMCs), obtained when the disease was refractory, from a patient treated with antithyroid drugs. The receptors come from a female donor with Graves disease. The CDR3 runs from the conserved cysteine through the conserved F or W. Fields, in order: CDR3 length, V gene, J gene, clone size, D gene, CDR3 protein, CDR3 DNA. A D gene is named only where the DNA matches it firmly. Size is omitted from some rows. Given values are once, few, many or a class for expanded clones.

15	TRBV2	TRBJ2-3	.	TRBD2	CASSLSGASTDTQYF	TGTGCCAGCAGTCTTAGCGGGGCCAGCACAGATACGCAGTATTTT
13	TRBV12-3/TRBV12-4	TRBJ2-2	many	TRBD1	CASSPQGEGELFF	TGTGCCAGCAGCCCTCAGGGGGAAGGGGAGCTGTTTTTT
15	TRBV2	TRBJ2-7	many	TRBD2	CASRESGDSSYEQYF	TGTGCCAGCAGAGAGAGCGGGGATAGCTCCTACGAGCAGTACTTC
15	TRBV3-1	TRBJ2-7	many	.	CASSQALPSSYEQYF	TGTGCCAGCAGCCAAGCTCTTCCTAGCTCCTACGAGCAGTACTTC
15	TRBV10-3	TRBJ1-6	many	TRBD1	CAISEIQGDNSPLHF	TGTGCCATCAGTGAAATACAGGGGGATAATTCACCCCTCCACTTT
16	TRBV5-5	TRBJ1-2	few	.	CASSSAMGGVVDGYTF	TGTGCCAGCAGCTCAGCAATGGGGGGGGTGGTAGATGGCTACACCTTC
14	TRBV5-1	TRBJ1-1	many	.	CASSLAGDNTEAFF	TGCGCCAGCAGCTTGGCAGGGGATAACACTGAAGCTTTCTTT
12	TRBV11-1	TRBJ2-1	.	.	CASRSSYNEQFF	TGTGCCAGCAGGTCGTCTTACAATGAGCAGTTCTTC
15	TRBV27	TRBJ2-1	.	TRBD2	CASSPLAGGENEQFF	TGTGCCAGCAGTCCACTAGCGGGAGGGGAGAATGAGCAGTTCTTC
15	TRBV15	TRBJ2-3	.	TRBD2	CATSRVGRESNTQYF	TGTGCCACCAGCAGAGTTGGGAGGGAGTCGAATACGCAGTATTTT
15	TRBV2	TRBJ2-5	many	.	CASSPRAEFSGTQYF	TGTGCCAGCAGTCCCCGAGCGGAGTTCTCTGGGACCCAGTACTTC
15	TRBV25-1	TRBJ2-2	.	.	CASRPWGANTGELFF	TGTGCCAGCAGGCCCTGGGGAGCGAACACCGGGGAGCTGTTTTTT
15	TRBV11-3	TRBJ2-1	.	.	CASSLVLSSYNEQFF	TGTGCCAGCAGCTTAGTGCTGAGCTCCTACAATGAGCAGTTCTTC
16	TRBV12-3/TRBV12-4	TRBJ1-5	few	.	CASSGSTGMINQPQHF	TGTGCCAGCAGTGGGTCGACGGGGATGATCAATCAGCCCCAGCATTTT
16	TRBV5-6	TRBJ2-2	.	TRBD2	CATTGTSGKNTGELFF	TGTGCAACAACCGGGACTAGCGGGAAGAACACCGGGGAGCTGTTTTTT